The entry that follows covers one T cell receptor (beta chain) sequence. With a constant-region primer, TCR beta cDNA was made from approximately 500 ng of total RNA. Three-round nested multiplex PCR performed with slightly modified ARM-PCR produced the TCR beta libraries. With TRBV1-TRBV30 forward primers and a C-beta reverse primer, the first two PCR rounds were run for roughly 10 cycles each. Via MiXCR, TCRdb re-called the multiplex PCR reads, giving one row per CDR3 protein. Here the sample spans 150,000 to 200,000 distinct CDR3 sequences, around four fifths being singletons. The entry originates in a study of tumor-infiltrating lymphocytes in primary liver carcinoma. Background on the study: Samples produced roughly 3.5 to 7.13 million productive TCRbeta reads, comparable across tissue types.

RNA and DNA were co-extracted from about 20-30 mg of unsorted bulk tissue. This CDR3 contains 15 residues. V was trimmed by 2 bases and J by 2 bases, leaving 14 bases between them. The V gene's germline CDR1 is DFQATT and CDR2 SNEGSKA (reference sequence). J is TRBJ2-3 and V is TRBV20-1; D may be TRBD1 (6 bases). This sequence originates from a man aged 40-55 years with primary liver carcinoma and hepatitis B virus infection. Source material: tumor tissue from primary liver carcinoma. In DNA form, the CDR3 reads TGCAGTGCTAGAAAACCGGGACACATCACAGATACGCAGTATTTT. Protein product: CSARKPGHITDTQYF.